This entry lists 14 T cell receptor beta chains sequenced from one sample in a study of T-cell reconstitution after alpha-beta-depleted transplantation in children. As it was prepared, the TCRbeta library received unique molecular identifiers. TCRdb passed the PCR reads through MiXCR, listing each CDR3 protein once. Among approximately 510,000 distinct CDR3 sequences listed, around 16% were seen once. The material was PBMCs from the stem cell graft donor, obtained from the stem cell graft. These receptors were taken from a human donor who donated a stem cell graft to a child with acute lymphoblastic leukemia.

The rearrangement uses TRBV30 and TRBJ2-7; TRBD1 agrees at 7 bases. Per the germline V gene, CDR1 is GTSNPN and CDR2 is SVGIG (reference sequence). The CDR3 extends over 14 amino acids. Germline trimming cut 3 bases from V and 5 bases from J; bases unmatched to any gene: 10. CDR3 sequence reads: CAWRPETGIHEQYF. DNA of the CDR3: TGTGCCTGGAGACCGGAGACAGGGATCCACGAGCAGTACTTC.

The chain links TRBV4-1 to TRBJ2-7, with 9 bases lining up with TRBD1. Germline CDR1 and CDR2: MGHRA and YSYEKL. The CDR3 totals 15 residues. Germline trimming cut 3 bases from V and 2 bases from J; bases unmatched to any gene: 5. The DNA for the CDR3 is TGCGCCAGCAGCCACGGGGACAGGGCCGCCTACGAGCAGTACTTC. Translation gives CASSHGDRAAYEQYF.

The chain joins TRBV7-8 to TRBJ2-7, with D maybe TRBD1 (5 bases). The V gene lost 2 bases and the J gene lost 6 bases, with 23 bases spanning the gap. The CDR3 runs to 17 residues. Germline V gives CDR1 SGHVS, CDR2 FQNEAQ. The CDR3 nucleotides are TGTGCCAGCAGCTTATCGATCTTGCAGGGTTTACTTGGCGAGCAGTACTTC. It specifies CASSLSILQGLLGEQYF.

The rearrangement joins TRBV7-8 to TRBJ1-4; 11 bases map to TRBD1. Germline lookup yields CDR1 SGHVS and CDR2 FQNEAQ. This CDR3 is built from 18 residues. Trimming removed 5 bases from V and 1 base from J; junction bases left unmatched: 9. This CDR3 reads CASSPRDRGKRTNEKLFF. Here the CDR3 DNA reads TGTGCCAGCAGCCCCCGGGACAGGGGGAAGAGAACTAATGAAAAACTGTTTTTT.

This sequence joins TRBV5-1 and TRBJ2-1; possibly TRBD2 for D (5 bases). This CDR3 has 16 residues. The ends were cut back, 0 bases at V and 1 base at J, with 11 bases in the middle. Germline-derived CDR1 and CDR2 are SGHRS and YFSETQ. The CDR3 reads CASSLDSTTSYNEQFF. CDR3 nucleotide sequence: TGCGCCAGCAGCTTGGACTCGACTACATCCTACAATGAGCAGTTCTTC.

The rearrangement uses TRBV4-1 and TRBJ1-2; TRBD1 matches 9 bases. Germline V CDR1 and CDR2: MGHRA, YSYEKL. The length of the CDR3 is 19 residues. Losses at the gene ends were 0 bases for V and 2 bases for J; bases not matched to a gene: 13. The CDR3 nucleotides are TGCGCCAGCAGCCAAGAAAACAGGGGGCGTCTCAGGGTCAACTATGGCTACACCTTC. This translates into CASSQENRGRLRVNYGYTF.

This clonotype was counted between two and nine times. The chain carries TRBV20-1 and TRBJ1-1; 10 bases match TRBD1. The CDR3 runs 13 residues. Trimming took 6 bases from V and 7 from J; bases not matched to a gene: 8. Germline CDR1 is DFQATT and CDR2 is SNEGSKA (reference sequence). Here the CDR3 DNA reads TGCAGTGCCACCGGGACAGGGGTTGGTGAAGCTTTCTTT. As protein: CSATGTGVGEAFF.

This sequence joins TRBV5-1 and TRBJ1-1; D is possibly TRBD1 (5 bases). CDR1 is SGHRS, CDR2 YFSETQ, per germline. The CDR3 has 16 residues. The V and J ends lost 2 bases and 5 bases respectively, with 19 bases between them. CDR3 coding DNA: TGCGCCAGCAGCTTCGGTTCCGGGACTATGTGGACTGAAGCTTTCTTT. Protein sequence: CASSFGSGTMWTEAFF.

CDR3: CATSDLVLGGETQYF. CDR3 bases: TGTGCCACCAGTGATTTGGTATTAGGGGGCGAGACGCAGTATTTT. The chain is built from TRBV24-1 and TRBJ2-3; TRBD1 aligns across 7 bases. The germline gives CDR1 KGHDR, CDR2 SFDVKD. Trimming took 0 bases from V and 9 from J; bases not matched to a gene: 8. The CDR3 is made up of 15 amino acids.

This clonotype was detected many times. CDR3 in amino acids: CASSLRGEAFF. As DNA, the CDR3 is TGTGCCAGCAGTTTACGGGGTGAAGCTTTCTTT. This chain connects TRBV7-9 to TRBJ1-1; D is unclear. With 6 bases removed from V and 7 bases from J, the gap between germline ends came to 9 bases. CDR3 length: 11 residues. Germline V gives CDR1 SEHNR, CDR2 FQNEAQ (reference sequence).

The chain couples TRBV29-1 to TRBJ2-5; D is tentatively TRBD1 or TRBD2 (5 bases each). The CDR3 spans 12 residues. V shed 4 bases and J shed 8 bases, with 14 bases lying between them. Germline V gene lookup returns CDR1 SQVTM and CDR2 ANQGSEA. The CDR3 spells CSVVGASGTQYF. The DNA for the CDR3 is TGCAGCGTTGTCGGGGCCTCGGGAACCCAGTACTTC.

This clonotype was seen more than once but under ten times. The CDR3 nucleotides read TGTGCCAGTAGTACCGTGAGCTCTGGGGCCAACGTCCTGACTTTC. This gives the protein CASSTVSSGANVLTF. The V call is TRBV19, the J call TRBJ2-6; D is ambiguous. V dropped 4 bases and J dropped 0 bases, with 7 bases sitting between them. The germline V gene encodes CDR1 LNHDA and CDR2 SQIVND (reference sequence). This CDR3 has 15 residues.

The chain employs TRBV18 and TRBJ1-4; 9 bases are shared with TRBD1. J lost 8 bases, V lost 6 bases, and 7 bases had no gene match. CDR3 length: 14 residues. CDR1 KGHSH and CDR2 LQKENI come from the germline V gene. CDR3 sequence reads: CASSLGQGYEKLFF. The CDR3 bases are TGTGCCAGCTCCCTTGGACAGGGGTACGAAAAACTGTTTTTT. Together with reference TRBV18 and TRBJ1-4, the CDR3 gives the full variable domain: NAGVMQNPRHLVRRRGQEARLRCSPMKGHSHVYWYRQLPEEGLKFMVYLQKENIIDESGMPKERFSAEFPKEGPSILRIQQVVRGDSAAYFCASSLGQGYEKLFFGSGTQLSVL.

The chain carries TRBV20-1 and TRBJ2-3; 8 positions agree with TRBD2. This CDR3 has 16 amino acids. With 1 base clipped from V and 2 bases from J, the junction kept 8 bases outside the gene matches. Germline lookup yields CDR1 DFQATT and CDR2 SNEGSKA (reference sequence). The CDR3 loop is CSARVRPTSVTDTQYF. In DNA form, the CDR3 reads TGCAGTGCTAGAGTCCGACCGACTAGCGTCACAGATACGCAGTATTTT.